Presented here are 20 T cell receptor beta chains from one specimen sequenced in a study of T cell responses to AZD1222 COVID-19 vaccine. Using immunoSEQ multiplex PCR, the repertoire was profiled, and TCRdb retains in-frame clones only, with some absent. Of 100,000 to 110,000 clones listed, about 90% are singletons. This material consisted of peripheral blood, taken on day 0 of AZD1222 vaccination. The receptor set was obtained from an adult in good health.

The chain has TRBV11-2 and TRBJ2-1, with TRBD2 matching 8 bases. The CDR3 loop spans 17 amino acids. The J segment lost 2 bases and the V segment lost 0 bases, leaving 6 bases of the junction unmatched. Germline lookup yields CDR1 SGHAT and CDR2 FQNNGV. CDR3 DNA sequence: TGTGCCAGCAGCTTAGATGTCAAGCGGGAGCCCTACAATGAGCAGTTCTTC. Translated, it gives CASSLDVKREPYNEQFF.

This chain joins TRBV5-6 and TRBJ1-1; D is ambiguous. The V gene's germline CDR1 is SGHDT and CDR2 YYEEEE. The germline V and J ends were trimmed by 4 bases and 3 bases, with 10 bases remaining between them. The CDR3 has 13 residues. Written as DNA, the CDR3 is TGTGCCAGCAGCCCCAACAGATACACTGAAGCTTTCTTT. The encoded protein is CASSPNRYTEAFF.

This sequence joins TRBV7-9 and TRBJ1-2, with a weak D call TRBD1 (5 bases). V lost 1 base and J 8 bases, leaving 17 bases between the germline ends. CDR3 length: 15 amino acids. Per germline, CDR1 SEHNR and CDR2 FQNEAQ (reference sequence). In DNA, the CDR3 is TGTGCCAGCAGCTTAGAACAGGCCGGACCTATAGGCTACACCTTC. Translating gives CASSLEQAGPIGYTF.

V usage is TRBV1 and J usage is TRBJ1-5; TRBD1 was called by the table and not checked on the DNA. TRBV1 counts as a pseudogene. This CDR3 has 15 amino acids. CDR3 in DNA: TGCACCAGCAGCCTCTGGAACAGGGACAATCAGCCCCAGCATTTT. It codes for CTSSLWNRDNQPQHF.

The rearrangement links TRBV27 to TRBJ2-7, with 8 positions matching TRBD2. CDR1 and CDR2 (germline): MNHEY, SMNVEV (reference sequence). This CDR3 comprises 17 residues. V dropped 5 bases and J dropped 3; count of bases not matched to a gene: 15. CDR3 amino acids: CASSPPGLARRSYEQYF. The CDR3 region has the DNA TGTGCCAGCAGTCCTCCAGGACTAGCCCGAAGGAGCTACGAGCAGTACTTC.

The chain has TRBV2 and TRBJ2-7; a possible D gene is TRBD2 (5 bases). The V gene lost 4 bases and the J gene lost 3 bases, with 16 bases spanning the gap. Germline V CDR1 and CDR2: SNHLY, FYNNEI. CDR3 length: 15 amino acids. In DNA form, the CDR3 reads TGTGCCAGCAGTGGGGGAGAAACTAACAACTACGAGCAGTACTTC. This sequence encodes CASSGGETNNYEQYF.

This chain connects TRBV7-3 to TRBJ2-5; tentatively, D is TRBD1 (5 bases). Germline loops: CDR1 SGHTA, CDR2 FQGTGA. The CDR3 length is 13 residues. Trimming took off 3 bases at V and 2 bases at J, with 7 bases between the two ends. In nucleotides, the CDR3 is TGTGCCAGCAGCTTTACAGGTCAAGAGACCCAGTACTTC. Its translation: CASSFTGQETQYF. The full variable domain, its missing parts supplied by reference TRBV7-3 and TRBJ2-5, is GAGVSQTPSNKVTEKGKYVELRCDPISGHTALYWYRQSLGQGPEFLIYFQGTGAADDSGLPNDRFFAVRPEGSVSTLKIQRTERGDSAVYLCASSFTGQETQYFGPGTRLLVL.

The chain employs TRBV11-3 and TRBJ1-1, with D maybe TRBD1 (5 bases). Germline CDR1 reads SGHNT; CDR2 reads YENEEA. Trimming took off 2 bases at V and 9 bases at J, with 13 bases between the two ends. This CDR3 contains 13 residues. For the CDR3, the DNA is TGTGCCAGCAGCTTAAACAGGTTTGATAAAGCTTTCTTT. It yields the protein CASSLNRFDKAFF.

This clone was observed a few times. The chain employs TRBV6-1 and TRBJ1-5, with 7 bases matching TRBD1. With 2 bases clipped from V and 3 bases from J, the junction kept 7 bases outside the gene matches. The CDR3 has 16 amino acids. Germline V lookup: CDR1 MNHNS, CDR2 SASEGT. Here the CDR3 DNA reads TGTGCCAGCAGTGAATTGACAGGGAAACCCAATCAGCCCCAGCATTTT. Translated: CASSELTGKPNQPQHF.

J is TRBJ2-7 and V is TRBV7-2; possibly TRBD1 for D (5 bases). Per the germline V gene, CDR1 is SGHTA and CDR2 is FQGNSA. V was shortened by 5 bases and J by 7 bases, with 15 bases between the two germline ends. This CDR3 comprises 13 residues. The CDR3 region is CASSDQSDREQYF. The DNA of the CDR3 is TGTGCCAGCAGCGACCAGAGTGACAGAGAGCAGTACTTC. Combining the CDR3 with reference TRBV7-2 and TRBJ2-7 gives the whole variable domain GAGVSQSPSNKVTEKGKDVELRCDPISGHTALYWYRQSLGQGLEFLIYFQGNSAPDKSGLPSDRFSAERTGGSVSTLTIQRTQQEDSAVYLCASSDQSDREQYFGPGTRLTVT.

The rearrangement links TRBV7-2 to TRBJ2-5, with D uncertain. CDR1 is SGHTA, CDR2 FQGNSA, per germline. There are 14 residues in the CDR3. The V gene lost 5 bases and the J gene lost 2 bases, with 12 bases spanning the gap. The CDR3 nucleotides are TGTGCCAGCAGCCAAGGGTCGATACAAGAGACCCAGTACTTC. Translation: CASSQGSIQETQYF.

The rearrangement uses TRBV6-5 and TRBJ2-1; D is undetermined. Per the germline V gene, CDR1 is MNHEY and CDR2 is SVGAGI. V lost 2 bases to trimming and J lost 4 bases, with 6 bases between them. This CDR3 comprises 13 residues. The DNA of the CDR3 is TGTGCCAGCAGTTACAGAATATACAATGAGCAGTTCTTC. This gives the protein CASSYRIYNEQFF.

The V gene is TRBV20-1, the J gene TRBJ2-2; no clear D gene. CDR3 length equals 13 residues. Germline lookup yields CDR1 DFQATT and CDR2 SNEGSKA (reference sequence). Trimming removed 3 bases at V and 0 bases at J, with 5 bases between. CDR3 DNA: TGCAGTGCTAGTGGGACGAACACCGGGGAGCTGTTTTTT. It translates to CSASGTNTGELFF.

This clone was picked up one time. This chain joins TRBV19 and TRBJ1-6; 8 positions match TRBD1. Trimming cost V 8 bases and J 8 bases; bases outside gene matches: 5. The CDR3 spans 13 residues. Per germline, CDR1 LNHDA and CDR2 SQIVND (reference sequence). In nucleotides, the CDR3 is TGTGCCAGTGGACAGGGTAGGGATTCACCCCTCCACTTT. Translation: CASGQGRDSPLHF. Complete variable domain (other parts from reference TRBV19 and TRBJ1-6): DGGITQSPKYLFRKEGQNVTLSCEQNLNHDAMYWYRQDPGQGLRLIYYSQIVNDFQKGDIAEGYSVSREKKESFPLTVTSAQKNPTAFYLCASGQGRDSPLHFGNGTRLTVT.

This clone was recorded only once. This chain links TRBV6-5 with TRBJ2-5; D is ambiguous. V lost 6 bases, J lost 4 bases, and 9 bases lay in between. Germline CDR1 MNHEY, CDR2 SVGAGI. There are 12 residues in the CDR3. The CDR3 is CASSPPGETQYF. The CDR3 DNA follows: TGTGCCAGCAGCCCCCCGGGAGAGACCCAGTACTTC.

The rearrangement links TRBV10-3 to TRBJ2-7; 11 bases fit TRBD1. CDR1 and CDR2 (germline): ENHRY, SYGVKD. The CDR3 totals 17 residues. The trim removed 3 bases at V and 2 bases at J, leaving 9 bases unmatched. The DNA of the CDR3 is TGTGCCATCAGTGATAGGGACAGGGGGACAATTCCCTACGAGCAGTACTTC. Its translation is CAISDRDRGTIPYEQYF.

The chain joins TRBV12-5 to TRBJ2-1; 7 bases match TRBD2. This CDR3 comprises 12 residues. V gave up 6 bases and J gave up 7 bases; unmatched junction bases: 3. CDR1 is LGHNT and CDR2 is FRNRAP in the germline V gene. Here the CDR3 reads CASGHGGNEQFF. CDR3 DNA sequence: TGTGCTAGTGGCCACGGGGGGAATGAGCAGTTCTTC.

The chain is built from TRBV5-1 and TRBJ1-6; 9 bases are shared with TRBD1. Germline assignment: CDR1 SGHRS and CDR2 YFSETQ. The CDR3 length is 18 residues. Trimming took 4 bases from V and 7 from J; bases not matched to a gene: 15. The CDR3 DNA reads TGCGCCAGCAGCCAAAGTCCCGGGACAGGGAACAGAAATTCACCCCTCCACTTT. Translating gives CASSQSPGTGNRNSPLHF.

V and J are TRBV19 and TRBJ1-6; the D is unclear. Germline assignment: CDR1 LNHDA and CDR2 SQIVND (reference sequence). Trimming left V 9 bases short and J 4 bases short, with 7 bases between. This CDR3 contains 12 residues. CDR3 sequence (DNA): TGTGCCAGCAAAACTTATAATTCACCCCTCCACTTT. As protein: CASKTYNSPLHF.

The chain has TRBV2 and TRBJ2-7; TRBD1 agrees at 9 bases. The CDR3 covers 15 residues. V trimming: 7 bases; J trimming: 4 bases; junction bases outside the gene matches: 11. CDR1 and CDR2 (germline): SNHLY, FYNNEI. CDR3 coding DNA: TGTGCCAGCACCCAAACAGGGGGCGGGATGTACGAGCAGTACTTC. This codes for CASTQTGGGMYEQYF.